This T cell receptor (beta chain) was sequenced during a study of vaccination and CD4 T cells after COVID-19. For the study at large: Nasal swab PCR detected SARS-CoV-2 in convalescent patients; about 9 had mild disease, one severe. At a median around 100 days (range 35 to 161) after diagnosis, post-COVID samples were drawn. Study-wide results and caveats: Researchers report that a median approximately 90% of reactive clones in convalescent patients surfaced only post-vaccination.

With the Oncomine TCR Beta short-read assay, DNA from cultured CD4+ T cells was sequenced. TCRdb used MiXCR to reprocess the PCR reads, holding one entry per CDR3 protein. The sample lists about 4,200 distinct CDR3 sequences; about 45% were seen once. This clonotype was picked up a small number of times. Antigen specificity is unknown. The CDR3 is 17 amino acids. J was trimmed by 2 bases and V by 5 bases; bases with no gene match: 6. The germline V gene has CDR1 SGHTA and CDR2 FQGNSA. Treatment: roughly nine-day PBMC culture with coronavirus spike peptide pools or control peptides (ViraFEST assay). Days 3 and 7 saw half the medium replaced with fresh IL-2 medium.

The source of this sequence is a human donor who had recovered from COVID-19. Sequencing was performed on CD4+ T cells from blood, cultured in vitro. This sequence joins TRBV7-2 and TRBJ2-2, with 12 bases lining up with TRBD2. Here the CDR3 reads CASSLTSGGLNTGELFF. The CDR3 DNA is TGTGCCAGCAGCCTCACTAGCGGGGGGCTCAACACCGGGGAGCTGTTTTTT.